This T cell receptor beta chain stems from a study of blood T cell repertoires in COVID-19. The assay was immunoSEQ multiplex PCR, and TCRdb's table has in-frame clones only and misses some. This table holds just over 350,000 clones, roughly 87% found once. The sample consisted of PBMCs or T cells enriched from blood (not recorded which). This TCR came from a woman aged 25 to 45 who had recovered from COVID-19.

CDR3 in amino acids: CASGHPNTEAFF. CDR3 bases: TGTGCCTCGGGACACCCAAACACTGAAGCTTTCTTT. J is TRBJ1-1 and V is TRBV7-3; TRBD1 is a possible D gene (6 bases). Germline V CDR1 and CDR2: SGHTA, FQGTGA. The CDR3 loop spans 12 amino acids. The V gene lost 11 bases and the J gene lost 2 bases, with 12 bases spanning the gap.